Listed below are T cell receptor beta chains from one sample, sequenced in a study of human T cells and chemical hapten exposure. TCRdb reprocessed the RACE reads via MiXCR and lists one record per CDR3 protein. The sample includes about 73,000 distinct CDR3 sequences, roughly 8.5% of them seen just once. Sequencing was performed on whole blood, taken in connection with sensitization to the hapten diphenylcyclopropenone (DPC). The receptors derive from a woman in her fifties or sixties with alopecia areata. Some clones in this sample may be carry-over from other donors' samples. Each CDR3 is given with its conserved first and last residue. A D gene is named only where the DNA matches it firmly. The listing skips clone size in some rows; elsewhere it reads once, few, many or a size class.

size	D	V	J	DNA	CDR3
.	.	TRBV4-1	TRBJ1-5	TGCGCCAGCAGCCCTCCTAATCAGCCCCAGCATTTT	CASSPPNQPQHF
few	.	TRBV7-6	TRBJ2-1	TGTGCCAGCAGCTCGGGGCGGACGGGCGATGAGCAGTTCTTC	CASSSGRTGDEQFF
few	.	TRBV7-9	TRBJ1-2	TGTGCCAGCAGCTTCGACCCAGATAACTATGGCTACACCTTC	CASSFDPDNYGYTF
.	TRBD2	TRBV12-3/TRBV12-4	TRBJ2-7	TGTGCCAGCACCGTGAGCGGGAGGGCCTCCTACGAGCAGTACTTC	CASTVSGRASYEQYF
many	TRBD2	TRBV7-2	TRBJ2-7	TGTGCCAGCAGCTATAGCGGGAAGGCCTACGAGCAGTACTTC	CASSYSGKAYEQYF
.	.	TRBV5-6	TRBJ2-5	TGTGCCAGCAGCTTGAGGAACGGCGAGACCCAGTACTTC	CASSLRNGETQYF
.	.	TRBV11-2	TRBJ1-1	TGTGCCAGCAGCTTTTTTAGGAGCTTGAACACTGAAGCTTTCTTT	CASSFFRSLNTEAFF
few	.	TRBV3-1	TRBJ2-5	TGTGCCAGCAGCCAAGTCGCCAGCACCCTTCAGACCCAGTACTTC	CASSQVASTLQTQYF
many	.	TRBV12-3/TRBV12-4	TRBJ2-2	TGTGCCAGCAGATACCGCGGCACCGGGGAGCTGTTTTTT	CASRYRGTGELFF
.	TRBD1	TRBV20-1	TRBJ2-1	TGCAGTGCTAGCCAACAGGGGAATGAGCAGTTCTTC	CSASQQGNEQFF
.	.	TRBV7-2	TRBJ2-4	TGTGCCAGCAGCTTAGGGGACTCATCGAACATTCAGTACTTC	CASSLGDSSNIQYF
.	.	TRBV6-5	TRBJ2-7	TGTGCCAGCAGTTACACCCGGGCCGGCCGAAAAGAGCAGTACTTC	CASSYTRAGRKEQYF
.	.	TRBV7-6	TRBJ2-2	TGTGCCAGCAGCTTAGGGGCCGGGAACACCGGGGAGCTGTTTTTT	CASSLGAGNTGELFF
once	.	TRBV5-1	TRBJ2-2	TGCGCCAGCAGCCCGGGACGGGCGAACACCGGGGAGCTGTTTTTT	CASSPGRANTGELFF
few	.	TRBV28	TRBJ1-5	TGTGCCAGCAGTTTAGTGGCAGGGAGCCAGCCCCAGCATTTT	CASSLVAGSQPQHF
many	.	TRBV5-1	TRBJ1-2	TGCGCCAGCAGCGCCCAGGGCAGGGGAGATGGCTACACCTTC	CASSAQGRGDGYTF
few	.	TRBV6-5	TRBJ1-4	TGTGCCAGCAGTTACTCGATCCTGGGGGCTTGTGGGGAAAAACTGTTTTTT	CASSYSILGACGEKLFF
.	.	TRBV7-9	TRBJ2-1	TGTGCCTCGCAGGGGACCTACAATGAGCAGTTCTTC	CASQGTYNEQFF
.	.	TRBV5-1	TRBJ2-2	TGCGCCAGCAGCCCACAGCGGTCGAACACCGGGGAGCTGTTTTTT	CASSPQRSNTGELFF
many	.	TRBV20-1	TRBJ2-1	TGCAGTGCCCCCCCTGATTCGGGTGTGAATGAGCAGTTCTTC	CSAPPDSGVNEQFF
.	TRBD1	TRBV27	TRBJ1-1	TGTGCCAGCAGCGAGACAGGGTTGAACACTGAAGCTTTCTTT	CASSETGLNTEAFF
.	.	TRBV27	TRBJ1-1	TGTGCCAGCAAAACCCACGGACAGTTTATCGGCACTGAAGCTTTCTTT	CASKTHGQFIGTEAFF
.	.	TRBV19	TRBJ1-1	TGTGCCAGTAGTACCGACAGCCATGCCGAAGCTTTCTTT	CASSTDSHAEAFF
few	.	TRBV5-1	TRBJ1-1	TGCGCCAGCAGCTTGGCGGCCCGGAACACTGAAGCTTTCTTT	CASSLAARNTEAFF
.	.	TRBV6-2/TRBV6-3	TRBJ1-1	TGTGCCAGCAGTCGATGGACTGAAGCTTTCTTT	CASSRWTEAFF
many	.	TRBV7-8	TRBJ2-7	TGTGCCAGCAGCTTAGGTCTGGTCGAGCAGTACTTC	CASSLGLVEQYF
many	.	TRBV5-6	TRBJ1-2	TGTGCCAGCAGCCACGACAACTCCGCAGGCTATGGCTACACCTTC	CASSHDNSAGYGYTF
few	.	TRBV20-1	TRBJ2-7	TGCAGTGCTAGAGATGGGTGGTCCCTAGGGGAGCAGTACTTC	CSARDGWSLGEQYF
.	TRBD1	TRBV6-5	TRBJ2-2	TGTGCCAGCAGTCAGACAGGGAGTACCGGGGAGCTGTTTTTT	CASSQTGSTGELFF
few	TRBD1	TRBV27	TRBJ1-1	TGTGCCAGCAGTTCCTCCCGACAGGGCTACGGAGCTTTCTTT	CASSSSRQGYGAFF
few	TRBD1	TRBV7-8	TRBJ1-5	TGTGCCAGCAGCTTATGGACAGGGTGGAAAAATCAGCCCCAGCATTTT	CASSLWTGWKNQPQHF
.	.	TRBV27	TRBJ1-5	TGTGCCAGCAGCACCTTTTCGGCGGGGCGCACACAACAGCCCCAGCATTTT	CASSTFSAGRTQQPQHF
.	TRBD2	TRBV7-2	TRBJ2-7	TGTGCCAGCAGTTTCCTGGCCGGGGGACTAGCCCACGAGCAGTACTTC	CASSFLAGGLAHEQYF